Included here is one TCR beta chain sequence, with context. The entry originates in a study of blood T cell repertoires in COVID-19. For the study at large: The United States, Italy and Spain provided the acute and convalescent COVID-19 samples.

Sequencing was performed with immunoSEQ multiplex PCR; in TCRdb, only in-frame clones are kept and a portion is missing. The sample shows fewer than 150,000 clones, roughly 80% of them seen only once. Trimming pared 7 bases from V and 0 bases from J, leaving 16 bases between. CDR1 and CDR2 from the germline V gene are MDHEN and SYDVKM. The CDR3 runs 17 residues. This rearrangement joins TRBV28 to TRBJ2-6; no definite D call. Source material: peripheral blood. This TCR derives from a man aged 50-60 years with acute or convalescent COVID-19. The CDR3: CASNLPRRTSGANVLTF. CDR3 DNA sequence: TGTGCCAGCAATCTCCCCCGGAGAACCTCTGGGGCCAACGTCCTGACTTTC. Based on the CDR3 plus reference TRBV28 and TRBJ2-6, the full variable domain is DVKVTQSSRYLVKRTGEKVFLECVQDMDHENMFWYRQDPGLGLRLIYFSYDVKMKEKGDIPEGYSVSREKKERFSLILESASTNQTSMYLCASNLPRRTSGANVLTFGAGSRLTVL.